These 3 T cell receptor beta chains share one sample of origin, sequenced in a study of shared clonotypes between healthy human individuals. CD8 cells classed as naive were CD45RO-negative and positively selected for CCR7, excluding terminally differentiated effector memory CD45RA+ cells. The assay was immunoSEQ multiplex PCR, and TCRdb's table has in-frame clones only and misses some. This table holds approximately 840,000 clones, about 96% found once. Sequencing used naive CD8+ T cells sorted from blood. The receptors were sampled from a young man in good health.

This chain uses TRBV5-1 with TRBJ2-1; 11 nucleotides align to TRBD2. CDR1 is SGHRS and CDR2 is YFSETQ in the germline V gene. The CDR3 is made up of 17 amino acids. Losses at the gene ends were 4 bases for V and 8 bases for J; bases not matched to a gene: 14. The CDR3 coding sequence is TGCGCCAGCAGCGCTAGCCTTAGCGGGAGGGCGTCGGATGAGCAGTTCTTC. Its translation is CASSASLSGRASDEQFF. The full variable domain, completed using reference TRBV5-1 and TRBJ2-1, is KAGVTQTPRYLIKTRGQQVTLSCSPISGHRSVSWYQQTPGQGLQFLFEYFSETQRNKGNFPGRFSGRQFSNSRSEMNVSTLELGDSALYLCASSASLSGRASDEQFFGPGTRLTVL.

V and J are TRBV28 and TRBJ2-5; 8 positions match TRBD2. The germline CDR1 and CDR2 sequences are MDHEN and SYDVKM. Germline trimming cut 6 bases from V and 3 bases from J; bases unmatched to any gene: 3. The CDR3 sequence is 13 residues long. The CDR3 reads CASRPGLEETQYF. CDR3 sequence (DNA): TGTGCCAGCAGACCGGGACTAGAAGAGACCCAGTACTTC.

The chain links TRBV6-6 to TRBJ2-2, with 8 nucleotides matching TRBD1. V shed 6 bases and J 6 bases; nucleotides not matched to a gene: 6. The germline gives CDR1 MNHNY, CDR2 SVGAGI (reference sequence). This CDR3 comprises 14 residues. In DNA form, the CDR3 reads TGTGCCAGCAGCTTAAGGACAGGGCCCGGGGAGCTGTTTTTT. Translated: CASSLRTGPGELFF.